Listed here are 24 T cell receptor beta chains from one sample, sequenced in a study of monozygotic twins with inflammatory bowel disease. TCRdb reanalyzed the 5' RACE reads, giving one entry per CDR3 protein sequence and no DNA. Its clone listing holds tens of thousands of distinct CDR3 sequences. Material for sequencing was blood. These TCRs come from a human donor with ulcerative colitis or Crohn's disease, or a healthy co-twin of an affected twin (not recorded which).

J is TRBJ2-3 and V is TRBV20-1; TCRdb lists TRBD1, though no DNA is available to test this call. From germline, CDR1 is DFQATT and CDR2 SNEGSKA (reference sequence). The CDR3 runs to 16 residues. The CDR3 loop reads CSARDFRGERTDTQYF.

The CDR3 reads CASSLDTYGYTF. This chain connects TRBV5-1 to TRBJ1-2. This CDR3 contains 12 residues. Germline assignment: CDR1 SGHRS and CDR2 YFSETQ. Full variable domain (remainder filled in from reference TRBV5-1 and TRBJ1-2): KAGVTQTPRYLIKTRGQQVTLSCSPISGHRSVSWYQQTPGQGLQFLFEYFSETQRNKGNFPGRFSGRQFSNSRSEMNVSTLELGDSALYLCASSLDTYGYTFGSGTRLTVV.

The gene calls are TRBV6-1 and TRBJ2-7; TCRdb returns TRBD1, unconfirmable since there is no DNA. The CDR3 is 13 amino acids. Germline-derived CDR1 and CDR2 are MNHNS and SASEGT. CDR3 region: CTSKETASYEQYF.

This chain joins TRBV20-1 and TRBJ2-3; TCRdb names TRBD1, which stays unverified in the absence of DNA. The V gene's germline CDR1 is DFQATT and CDR2 SNEGSKA (reference sequence). The CDR3 spans 15 residues. The CDR3 reads CSAPNRRGEADTQYF.

The rearrangement joins TRBV12-3 or TRBV12-4 to TRBJ1-4; TCRdb gives TRBD1 as the D gene, but with no DNA this cannot be confirmed. The CDR3 has 15 amino acids. The CDR3 sequence is CASSSPGQGNEKLFF.

The chain couples TRBV2 to TRBJ2-2. Germline V gives CDR1 SNHLY, CDR2 FYNNEI. CDR3 length: 13 residues. The CDR3 here is CASSEVAGGELFF.

The rearrangement uses TRBV7-2 and TRBJ2-7; there is no DNA to check the TCRdb D call of TRBD2. The CDR3 runs to 14 residues. Germline CDR1 SGHTA, CDR2 FQGNSA. The CDR3 sequence: CASNRGLADYEQYF.

The rearrangement uses TRBV5-5 and TRBJ2-2. The CDR3 totals 14 residues. Germline V gives CDR1 SGHKS, CDR2 YYEKEE (reference sequence). The chain's CDR3 is CASSGNLYTGELFF.

The CDR3 protein is CASSPGNTEAFF. J is TRBJ1-1 and V is TRBV18. Germline assignment: CDR1 KGHSH and CDR2 LQKENI. The length of the CDR3 is 12 residues.

The gene calls are TRBV20-1 and TRBJ1-1; the TCRdb call, TRBD1, lacks DNA for checking. This CDR3 is built from 18 residues. From germline, CDR1 is DFQATT and CDR2 SNEGSKA (reference sequence). The CDR3 loop reads CSAHRAGRRQAVDTEAFF.

The rearrangement uses TRBV5-1 and TRBJ2-2. The germline V gene encodes CDR1 SGHRS and CDR2 YFSETQ. The CDR3 is made up of 13 amino acids. The CDR3 region is CASSPLYTGELFF. Looking up the rest from reference TRBV5-1 and TRBJ2-2 gives the full variable domain: KAGVTQTPRYLIKTRGQQVTLSCSPISGHRSVSWYQQTPGQGLQFLFEYFSETQRNKGNFPGRFSGRQFSNSRSEMNVSTLELGDSALYLCASSPLYTGELFFGEGSRLTVL.

The chain joins TRBV5-1 to TRBJ1-1. The CDR3 is made up of 14 amino acids. Per the germline V gene, CDR1 is SGHRS and CDR2 is YFSETQ. CDR3: CASSLERLNTEAFF.

The CDR3 region is CSARSQTGTDGYTF. The V call is TRBV20-1, the J call TRBJ1-2; lacking DNA, the TRBD1 call made by TCRdb goes unchecked. CDR3 size: 14 residues. The V gene's germline CDR1 is DFQATT and CDR2 SNEGSKA (reference sequence).

This CDR3 reads CASSQEGQSYEQYF. V and J are TRBV4-2 and TRBJ2-7; TCRdb selects TRBD1, and the lack of DNA leaves this call unchecked. The CDR3 runs to 14 residues. Germline V gene sequence: CDR1 LGHNA, CDR2 YNFKEQ.

V gene TRBV20-1 combines with J gene TRBJ2-3; with no DNA, the TCRdb D assignment of TRBD2 cannot be verified. The CDR3 runs to 15 residues. Looked up from germline, CDR1 is DFQATT and CDR2 is SNEGSKA (reference sequence). CDR3 loop: CMGLAGASGTDTQYF.

J is TRBJ1-6 and V is TRBV4-1; TCRdb designates TRBD1, a call that cannot be tested without DNA. Per the germline V gene, CDR1 is MGHRA and CDR2 is YSYEKL. The CDR3 covers 17 residues. The CDR3 protein is CASSPNNRVVFNSPLHF.

CDR3 region: CSVPPGQGGNEQFF. This rearrangement joins TRBV20-1 to TRBJ2-1; TCRdb outputs TRBD1, but without DNA this stays unchecked. The CDR3 length is 14 residues. Germline V gene lookup returns CDR1 DFQATT and CDR2 SNEGSKA (reference sequence).

The rearrangement links TRBV11-2 to TRBJ2-5; with no DNA, the TCRdb D assignment of TRBD1 cannot be verified. The CDR3 is 17 residues long. Germline V CDR1 and CDR2: SGHAT, FQNNGV. The CDR3 is CASSLERYRVLQETQYF.

The chain combines TRBV6-5 with TRBJ2-5; TCRdb lists TRBD1, though no DNA is available to test this call. This CDR3 has 15 residues. From germline, CDR1 is MNHEY and CDR2 SVGAGI. This CDR3 is CASSFRQGGEETQYF.

The chain employs TRBV7-6 and TRBJ1-1; TCRdb indicates TRBD1, and absent DNA this call remains unverified. The CDR3 loop spans 18 amino acids. CDR1 is SGHVS, CDR2 FNYEAQ, per germline. CDR3 sequence reads: CASSQYPQGLRMNTEAFF.

The rearrangement uses TRBV20-1 and TRBJ1-1. Germline V lookup: CDR1 DFQATT, CDR2 SNEGSKA (reference sequence). This CDR3 has 14 residues. CDR3 sequence reads: CSARERRGGTEAFF.

The rearrangement joins TRBV19 to TRBJ2-1; TCRdb indicates TRBD1, and absent DNA this call remains unverified. From germline, CDR1 is LNHDA and CDR2 SQIVND (reference sequence). There are 14 residues in the CDR3. CDR3: CASHNRDHYNEQFF.

The J gene is TRBJ1-5, the V gene TRBV29-1. Germline lookup yields CDR1 SQVTM and CDR2 ANQGSEA. The CDR3 spans 12 residues. CDR3: CSVKEVDQPQHF.

The gene calls are TRBV5-1 and TRBJ2-3; TCRdb lists TRBD1, though no DNA is available to test this call. Germline loops: CDR1 SGHRS, CDR2 YFSETQ. The CDR3 is 14 residues long. The CDR3 reads CASSWGGGPDTQYF.